This note documents a single TCR beta chain sequence. V shed 1 base, J shed 6 bases, and the junction held 0 bases outside the gene matches. Germline V lookup: CDR1 SGHAT, CDR2 FQNNGV. The CDR3 extends over 14 amino acids. These data originate in a study of control samples from healthy donors and cancer patients. Here immunoSEQ multiplex PCR was the method, and the copy in TCRdb shows in-frame clones only, minus some. The table records 78,000 or so clones, roughly nine tenths of them present only once. The sample comprised blood. This receptor was identified in a woman in her forties or fifties in good health. This chain uses TRBV11-2 with TRBJ1-5; 10 positions match TRBD1. As DNA, the CDR3 is TGTGCCAGCAGCTTAGGACAGGGGGCTCAGCCCCAGCATTTT. Encoded protein: CASSLGQGAQPQHF.